This T cell receptor beta chain is drawn from a study of cytomegalovirus exposure and HLA in healthy donors. Regarding the study as a whole: Cytomegalovirus association was listed for around 180 TCR beta chains.

With respect to this clone: Its antigen is unknown.

Germline V gene data show CDR1 as SGHKS and CDR2 as YYEKEE (reference sequence). With V trimmed by 1 base and J by 2 bases, 4 bases remained unmatched. The length of the CDR3 is 15 residues. The PCR made use of 60 Vbeta and 13 Jbeta primers. TCRdb's copy holds only in-frame clones and misses some; the assay was immunoSEQ multiplex PCR. Among about 130,000 clones listed, about 83% were seen once. The sequencing input was PBMCs. The sequence was obtained from a woman between 35 and 50 years old in good health and CMV-seropositive. The V and J genes are TRBV5-5 and TRBJ2-3, with 7 bases identical to TRBD1. Here the CDR3 reads CASSLFGTVTDTQYF. CDR3 in DNA: TGTGCCAGCAGCTTGTTCGGGACAGTCACAGATACGCAGTATTTT.